A selection of T cell receptor beta chains follows, all from one sample in a study of a mutant IDH1 vaccine in newly diagnosed glioma. The repertoire was sequenced with immunoSEQ multiplex PCR; TCRdb's copy has only in-frame clones and lacks some. Of 75,000 to 80,000 clones in the sample, around 83% were seen once. Their cognate antigens are unknown. Sequenced here: PBMCs, sampled from a glioma patient whose treatment included an IDH1 peptide vaccine. The source of these receptors is a woman in her forties or fifties with glioma. CDR3s include the opening cysteine and the closing phenylalanine or tryptophan. A D gene is named only where the DNA matches it firmly.

>TRBV30|TRBJ2-5|.
CAWSDSRETQYF
>TRBV9|TRBJ2-1|.
CASSVGSGNNEQFF
>TRBV28|TRBJ2-1|.
CASSWGTRHNEQFF
>TRBV28|TRBJ2-7|TRBD2
CASSSASGREEQYF
>TRBV28|TRBJ2-6|.
CASSTTPHSGANVLTF
>TRBV28|TRBJ1-4|.
CASSFRGFEKLFF
>TRBV5-4|TRBJ2-1|TRBD2
CASSLFLAGLNEQFF
>TRBV19|TRBJ1-5|.
CASTAGRVGSNQPQHF
>TRBV6-5|TRBJ1-6|.
CASSSDRRALHF
>TRBV4-1|TRBJ2-1|.
CASSQVLQRGNEQFF
>TRBV27|TRBJ1-3|.
CASWALGGNTIYF